This T cell receptor beta chain was identified during a study of cytomegalovirus exposure and HLA in healthy donors. V lost 5 bases and J lost 5; bases outside the gene matches: 4. The CDR3 length is 13 residues. The germline V gene has CDR1 SGHTA and CDR2 FQGNSA. PCR was performed using 60 Vbeta and 13 Jbeta primers. Under the authors' procedure: Roughly 10 million shared chains were among the roughly 78 million unique TCR beta chains that a later analysis counted. Profiled with immunoSEQ multiplex PCR; TCRdb holds only in-frame clones, not every one. V and J calls plus clone size are reproduced from that table; the DNA served to infer D and trimming. In all, the sample yields 200,000 or so clones.

This sequence was found in a boy aged 10-17 years in good health and CMV-seronegative. The chain recombines TRBV7-2 with TRBJ2-7; 9 bases fit TRBD1. Source material: PBMCs. CDR3 protein: CASSVQGADEQYF. CDR3 bases: TGTGCCAGCAGCGTACAGGGGGCCGACGAGCAGTACTTC.